A single sample gave rise to the 9 T cell receptor beta chains below, sequenced in a study of blood T cell repertoires in COVID-19. Profiled with immunoSEQ multiplex PCR; TCRdb holds only in-frame clones, not every one. The sample lists tens of thousands of clones, roughly 90% occurring once. Sequenced: peripheral blood. These receptors all come from a human donor in a cohort sampled during active COVID-19.

J is TRBJ2-6 and V is TRBV5-5; TRBD2 might be the D (5 bases). The CDR3 contains 17 residues. Germline V CDR1 and CDR2: SGHKS, YYEKEE (reference sequence). V lost 0 bases, J lost 0 bases, and 10 bases lay in between. CDR3 in DNA: TGTGCCAGCAGCTTGGGGGGAACTAGCTCTGGGGCCAACGTCCTGACTTTC. Its protein is CASSLGGTSSGANVLTF.

The chain couples TRBV28 to TRBJ2-7, with 12 bases identical to TRBD1. This CDR3 has 16 residues. J was trimmed by 4 bases and V by 5 bases; bases with no gene match: 9. Germline-derived CDR1 and CDR2 are MDHEN and SYDVKM. CDR3 amino acids: CASSGRGDRGQYEQYF. The CDR3 DNA is TGTGCCAGCAGTGGGAGAGGGGACAGGGGGCAATACGAGCAGTACTTC.

The V and J genes are TRBV5-4 and TRBJ2-3; 9 bases are a match to TRBD2. The CDR3 loop spans 15 amino acids. Losses at the gene ends were 2 bases for V and 4 bases for J; bases not matched to a gene: 5. Germline-derived CDR1 and CDR2 are SGHNT and YYREEE (reference sequence). The CDR3 region is CASSFSGSGADTQYF. The CDR3 region has the DNA TGTGCCAGCAGCTTTAGCGGGAGTGGGGCAGATACGCAGTATTTT.

The chain carries TRBV29-1 and TRBJ1-3, with D uncertain. The CDR3 covers 14 residues. Germline V gene sequence: CDR1 SQVTM, CDR2 ANQGSEA. V was pared by 2 bases and J by 1 base, with 9 bases between. The chain's CDR3 is CSVEQAGSGNTIYF. CDR3 DNA: TGCAGCGTTGAACAGGCAGGATCTGGAAACACCATATATTTT.

The chain joins TRBV3-1 (or the pseudogene TRBV3-2) to TRBJ1-3, with D unclear. Trimming cost V 4 bases and J 0 bases, with 4 bases left between them. This CDR3 has 13 residues. The germline gives CDR1 LGHDT, CDR2 YNNKEL (reference sequence). The CDR3 DNA is TGTGCCAGCAGCCTTCGCTCTGGAAACACCATATATTTT. Amino acids: CASSLRSGNTIYF.

The CDR3 sequence: CASSGTGSTQPQHF. The CDR3 coding sequence is TGTGCCAGCAGCGGTACAGGGTCAACCCAGCCCCAGCATTTT. The V and J genes are TRBV9 and TRBJ1-5, with D possibly matching TRBD1 (6 bases). The ends were cut back, 3 bases at V and 7 bases at J, with 14 bases in the middle. The CDR3 runs to 14 residues. Germline lookup yields CDR1 SGDLS and CDR2 YYNGEE.

This sequence joins TRBV29-1 and TRBJ1-2; tentative D call: TRBD1 (6 bases). The V end was cut by 5 bases, the J end by 8 bases, with 12 bases between. Germline V gives CDR1 SQVTM, CDR2 ANQGSEA. CDR3 length: 11 residues. The CDR3 protein is CSVFRGGGYTF. DNA for the CDR3: TGCAGCGTTTTCAGGGGTGGCGGCTACACCTTC.

The V gene is TRBV5-4, the J gene TRBJ2-2; the match to TRBD2 covers 9 bases. Trimming removed 5 bases from V and 2 bases from J; junction bases left unmatched: 4. Germline V gene sequence: CDR1 SGHNT, CDR2 YYREEE (reference sequence). This CDR3 contains 15 residues. The CDR3 DNA is TGTGCCAGCAGTCGACTAGCGGACAACACCGGGGAGCTGTTTTTT. Its translation is CASSRLADNTGELFF.

The CDR3 loop is CASSIPADTQYF. For the CDR3, the DNA is TGTGCCAGTAGTATTCCCGCAGATACGCAGTATTTT. J is TRBJ2-3 and V is TRBV19, with D hard to call. The germline V and J ends were trimmed by 3 bases and 4 bases, with 5 bases remaining between them. The CDR3 is 12 amino acids. Germline V gene data show CDR1 as LNHDA and CDR2 as SQIVND (reference sequence).